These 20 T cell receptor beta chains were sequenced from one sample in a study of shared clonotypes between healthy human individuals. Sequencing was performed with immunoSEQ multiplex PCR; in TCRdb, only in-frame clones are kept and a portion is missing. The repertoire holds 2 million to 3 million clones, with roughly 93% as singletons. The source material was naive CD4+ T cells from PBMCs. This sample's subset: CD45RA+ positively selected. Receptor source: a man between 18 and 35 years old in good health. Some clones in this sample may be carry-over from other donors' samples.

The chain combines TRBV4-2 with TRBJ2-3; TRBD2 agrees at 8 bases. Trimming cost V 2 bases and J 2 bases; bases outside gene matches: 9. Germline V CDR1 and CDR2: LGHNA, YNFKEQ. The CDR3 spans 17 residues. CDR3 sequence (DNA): TGTGCCAGCAGCCAACCCCCGAGTAGCGGGACCACAGATACGCAGTATTTT. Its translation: CASSQPPSSGTTDTQYF.

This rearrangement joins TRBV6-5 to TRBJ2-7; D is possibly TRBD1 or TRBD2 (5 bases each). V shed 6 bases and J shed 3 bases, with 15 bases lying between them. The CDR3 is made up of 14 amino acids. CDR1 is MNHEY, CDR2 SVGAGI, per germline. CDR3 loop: CASSRDHNLYEQYF. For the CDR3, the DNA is TGTGCCAGCAGCCGGGACCACAATCTCTACGAGCAGTACTTC.

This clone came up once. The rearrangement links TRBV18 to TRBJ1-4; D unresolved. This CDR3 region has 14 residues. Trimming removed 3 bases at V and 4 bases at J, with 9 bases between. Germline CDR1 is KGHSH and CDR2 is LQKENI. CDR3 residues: CASSPTRVNEKLFF. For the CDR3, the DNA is TGTGCCAGCTCACCGACACGGGTTAATGAAAAACTGTTTTTT.

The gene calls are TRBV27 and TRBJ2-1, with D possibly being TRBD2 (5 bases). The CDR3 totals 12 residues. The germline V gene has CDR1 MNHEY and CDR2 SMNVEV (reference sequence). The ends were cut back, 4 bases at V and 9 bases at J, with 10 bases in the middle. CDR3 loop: CASSSLALEQFF. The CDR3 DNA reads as TGTGCCAGCAGTTCGCTAGCTCTTGAGCAGTTCTTC.

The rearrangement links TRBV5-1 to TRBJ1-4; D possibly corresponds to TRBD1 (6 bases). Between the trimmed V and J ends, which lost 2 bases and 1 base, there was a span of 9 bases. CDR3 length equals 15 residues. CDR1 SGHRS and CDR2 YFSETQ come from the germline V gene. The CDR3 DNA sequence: TGCGCCAGCAGCTTAACAGGGTTAACTAATGAAAAACTGTTTTTT. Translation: CASSLTGLTNEKLFF.

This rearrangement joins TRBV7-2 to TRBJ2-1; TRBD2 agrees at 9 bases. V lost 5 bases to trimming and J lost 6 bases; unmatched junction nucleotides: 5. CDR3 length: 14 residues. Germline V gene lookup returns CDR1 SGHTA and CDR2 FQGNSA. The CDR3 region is CASSPGLAFNEQFF. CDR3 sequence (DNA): TGTGCCAGCAGCCCGGGACTAGCATTCAATGAGCAGTTCTTC.

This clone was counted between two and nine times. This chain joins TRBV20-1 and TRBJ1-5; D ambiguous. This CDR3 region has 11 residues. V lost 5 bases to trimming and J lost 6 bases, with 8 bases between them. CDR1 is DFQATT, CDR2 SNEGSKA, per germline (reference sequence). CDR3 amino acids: CSARWGQPQHF. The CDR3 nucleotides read TGCAGTGCTCGCTGGGGTCAGCCCCAGCATTTT.

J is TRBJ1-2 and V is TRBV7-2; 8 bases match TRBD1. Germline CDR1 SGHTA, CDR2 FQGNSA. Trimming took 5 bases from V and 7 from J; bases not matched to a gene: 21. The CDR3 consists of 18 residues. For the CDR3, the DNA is TGTGCCAGCAGCCCCCAGTCCCCGAGACAGGGGAGAATGGGTGGCTACACCTTC. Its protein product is CASSPQSPRQGRMGGYTF.

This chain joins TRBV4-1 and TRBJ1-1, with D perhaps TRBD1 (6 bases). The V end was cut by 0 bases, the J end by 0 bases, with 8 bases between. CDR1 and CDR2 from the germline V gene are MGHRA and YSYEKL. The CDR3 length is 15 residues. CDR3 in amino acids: CASSQDGGLNTEAFF. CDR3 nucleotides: TGCGCCAGCAGCCAAGATGGGGGCCTGAACACTGAAGCTTTCTTT.

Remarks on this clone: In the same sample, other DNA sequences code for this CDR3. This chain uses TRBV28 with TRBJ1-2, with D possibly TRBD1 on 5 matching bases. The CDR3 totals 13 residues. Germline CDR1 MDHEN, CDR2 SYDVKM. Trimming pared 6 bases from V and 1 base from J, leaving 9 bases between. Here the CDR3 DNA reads TGTGCCAGCAGCCCCGACAGTAACTATGGCTACACCTTC. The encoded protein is CASSPDSNYGYTF.

This CDR3 is CASSDGWETQYF. CDR3 coding DNA: TGTGCCAGCAGTGATGGGTGGGAGACCCAGTACTTC. The chain uses TRBV2 and TRBJ2-5; D unresolved. The CDR3 has 12 residues. Germline V lookup: CDR1 SNHLY, CDR2 FYNNEI. The V gene lost 3 bases and the J gene lost 5 bases, with 7 bases spanning the gap.

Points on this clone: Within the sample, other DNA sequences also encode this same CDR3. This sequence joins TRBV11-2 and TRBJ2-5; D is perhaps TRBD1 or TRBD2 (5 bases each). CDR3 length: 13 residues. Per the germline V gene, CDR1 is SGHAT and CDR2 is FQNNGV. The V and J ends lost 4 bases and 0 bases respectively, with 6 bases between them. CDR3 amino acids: CASSWGHQETQYF. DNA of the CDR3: TGTGCCAGCAGCTGGGGACACCAAGAGACCCAGTACTTC. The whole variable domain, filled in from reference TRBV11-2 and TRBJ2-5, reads EAGVAQSPRYKIIEKRQSVAFWCNPISGHATLYWYQQILGQGPKLLIQFQNNGVVDDSQLPKDRFSAERLKGVDSTLKIQPAKLEDSAVYLCASSWGHQETQYFGPGTRLLVL.

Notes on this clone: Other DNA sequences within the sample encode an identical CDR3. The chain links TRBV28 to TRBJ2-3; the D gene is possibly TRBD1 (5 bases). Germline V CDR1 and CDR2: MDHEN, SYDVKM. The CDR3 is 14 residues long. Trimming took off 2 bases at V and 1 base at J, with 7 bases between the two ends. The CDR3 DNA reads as TGTGCCAGCAGTTTAAGCAGGGGCACAGATACGCAGTATTTT. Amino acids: CASSLSRGTDTQYF.

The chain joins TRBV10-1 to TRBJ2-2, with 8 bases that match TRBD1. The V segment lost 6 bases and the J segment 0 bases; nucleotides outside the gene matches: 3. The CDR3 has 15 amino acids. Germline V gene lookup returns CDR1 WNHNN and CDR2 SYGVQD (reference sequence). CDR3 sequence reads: CASSAGGANTGELFF. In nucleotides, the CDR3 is TGCGCCAGCAGCGCAGGGGGCGCGAACACCGGGGAGCTGTTTTTT.

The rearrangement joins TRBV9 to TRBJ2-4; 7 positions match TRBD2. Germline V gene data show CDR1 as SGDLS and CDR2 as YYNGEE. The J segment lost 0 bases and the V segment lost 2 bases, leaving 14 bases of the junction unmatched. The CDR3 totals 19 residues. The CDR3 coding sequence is TGTGCCAGCAGCGTCCGGGACTACCAACCCTTTATAGCCAAAAACATTCAGTACTTC. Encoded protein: CASSVRDYQPFIAKNIQYF. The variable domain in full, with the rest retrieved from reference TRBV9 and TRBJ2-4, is DSGVTQTPKHLITATGQRVTLRCSPRSGDLSVYWYQQSLDQGLQFLIQYYNGEERAKGNILERFSAQQFPDLHSELNLSSLELGDSALYFCASSVRDYQPFIAKNIQYFGAGTRLSVL.

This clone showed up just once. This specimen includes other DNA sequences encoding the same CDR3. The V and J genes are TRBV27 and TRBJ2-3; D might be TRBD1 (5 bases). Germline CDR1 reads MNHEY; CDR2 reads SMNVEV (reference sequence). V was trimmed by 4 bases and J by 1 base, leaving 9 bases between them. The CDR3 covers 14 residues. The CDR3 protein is CASSSQGGTDTQYF. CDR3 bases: TGTGCCAGCAGTTCCCAGGGTGGCACAGATACGCAGTATTTT.

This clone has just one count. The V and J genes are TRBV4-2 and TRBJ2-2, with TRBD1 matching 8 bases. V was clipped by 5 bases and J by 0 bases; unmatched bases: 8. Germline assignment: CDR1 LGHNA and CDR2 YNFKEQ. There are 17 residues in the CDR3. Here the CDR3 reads CASSFRLQGANTGELFF. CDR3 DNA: TGTGCCAGCAGCTTCAGACTACAGGGGGCGAACACCGGGGAGCTGTTTTTT.

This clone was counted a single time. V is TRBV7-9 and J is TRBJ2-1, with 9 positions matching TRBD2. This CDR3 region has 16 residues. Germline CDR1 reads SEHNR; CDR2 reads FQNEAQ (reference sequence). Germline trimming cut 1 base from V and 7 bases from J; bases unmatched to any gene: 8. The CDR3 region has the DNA TGTGCCAGCAGCTTAGACGGCGGGAGGGCCAGGAATGAGCAGTTCTTC. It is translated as CASSLDGGRARNEQFF.

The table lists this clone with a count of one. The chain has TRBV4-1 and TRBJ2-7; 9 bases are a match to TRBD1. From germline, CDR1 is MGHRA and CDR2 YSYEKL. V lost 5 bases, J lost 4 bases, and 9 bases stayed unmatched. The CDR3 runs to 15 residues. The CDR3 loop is CASSETGTGNYEQYF. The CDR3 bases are TGCGCCAGCAGCGAAACCGGGACAGGGAATTACGAGCAGTACTTC.

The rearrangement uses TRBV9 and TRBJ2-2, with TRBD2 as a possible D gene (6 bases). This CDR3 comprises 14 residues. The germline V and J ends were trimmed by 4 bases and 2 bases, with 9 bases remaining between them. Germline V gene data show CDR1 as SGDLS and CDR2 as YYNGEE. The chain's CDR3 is CASSYGTNTGELFF. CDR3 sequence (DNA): TGTGCCAGCAGCTACGGGACTAACACCGGGGAGCTGTTTTTT.